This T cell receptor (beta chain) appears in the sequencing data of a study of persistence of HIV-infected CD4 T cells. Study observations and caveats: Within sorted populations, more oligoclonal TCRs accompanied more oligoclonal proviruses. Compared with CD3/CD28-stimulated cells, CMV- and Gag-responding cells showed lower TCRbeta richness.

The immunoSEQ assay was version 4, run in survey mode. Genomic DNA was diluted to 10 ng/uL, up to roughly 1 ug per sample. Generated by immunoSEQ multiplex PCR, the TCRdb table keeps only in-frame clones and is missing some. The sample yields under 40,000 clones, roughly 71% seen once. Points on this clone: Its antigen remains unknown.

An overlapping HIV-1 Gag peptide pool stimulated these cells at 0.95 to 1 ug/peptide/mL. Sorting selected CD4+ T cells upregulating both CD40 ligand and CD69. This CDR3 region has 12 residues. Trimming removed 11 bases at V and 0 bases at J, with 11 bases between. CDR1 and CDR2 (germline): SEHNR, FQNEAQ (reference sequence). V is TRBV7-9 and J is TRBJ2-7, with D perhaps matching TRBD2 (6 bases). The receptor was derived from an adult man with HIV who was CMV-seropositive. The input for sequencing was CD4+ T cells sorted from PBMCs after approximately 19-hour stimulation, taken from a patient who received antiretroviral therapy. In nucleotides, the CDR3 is TGTGCCGCGGGATTAAGCTCCTACGAGCAGTACTTC. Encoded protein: CAAGLSSYEQYF.